The 4 T cell receptor beta chains in this list originate from one sample, sequenced in a study of blood T cell repertoires in COVID-19 (dated by TCRdb to 2018 to 2021). Libraries were constructed by the immunoSEQ multiplex PCR assay. TCRdb carries this immuneACCESS record with in-frame sequences only. Its versions omit some clonotypes, under half of them owing to an unresolved V gene in the studies checked, with the rest unexplained. This sample has more than 80,000 clones in its table, and around 76% of those were observed once. The ten top clones hold around 21% of the sample. The material sequenced was peripheral blood. These receptors all stem from a woman at least 80 years old with active or convalescent COVID-19.

The V call is TRBV5-1, the J call TRBJ2-1, with TRBD1 identical over 8 bases. This CDR3 region has 15 residues. Trimming took 5 bases from V and 8 from J; bases not matched to a gene: 12. CDR1 and CDR2 (germline): SGHRS, YFSETQ. The CDR3 bases are TGCGCCAGCAGTTCTGGTTTGGCAGGGGGCTATGAGCAGTTCTTC. It codes for CASSSGLAGGYEQFF. Full variable domain (remainder filled in from reference TRBV5-1 and TRBJ2-1): KAGVTQTPRYLIKTRGQQVTLSCSPISGHRSVSWYQQTPGQGLQFLFEYFSETQRNKGNFPGRFSGRQFSNSRSEMNVSTLELGDSALYLCASSSGLAGGYEQFFGPGTRLTVL.

The gene calls are TRBV7-9 and TRBJ2-7; D gene uncertain. This CDR3 is 11 amino acids long. The V gene lost 5 bases and the J gene lost 5 bases, with 7 bases spanning the gap. Germline V lookup: CDR1 SEHNR, CDR2 FQNEAQ (reference sequence). This chain's CDR3 is CASSTNDEQYF. The CDR3 DNA reads TGTGCCAGCAGCACAAACGACGAGCAGTACTTC. The whole variable domain, remainder taken from reference TRBV7-9 and TRBJ2-7, is DTGVSQNPRHKITKRGQNVTFRCDPISEHNRLYWYRQTLGQGPEFLTYFQNEAQLEKSRLLSDRFSAERPKGSFSTLEIQRTEQGDSAMYLCASSTNDEQYFGPGTRLTVT.

V is TRBV4-3 and J is TRBJ2-5; D unresolved. Germline V gene lookup returns CDR1 LGHNA and CDR2 YSLEER. The CDR3 spans 15 residues. Trimming removed 1 base from V and 4 bases from J, with 13 bases in between. DNA of the CDR3: TGCGCCAGCAGCCAAGTACCGGCTGAGCGAGAGACCCAGTACTTC. Translation: CASSQVPAERETQYF.

V gene TRBV15 combines with J gene TRBJ2-6, with D maybe TRBD2 (6 bases). This CDR3 is 15 amino acids long. Trimming stripped 7 bases from V and 0 bases from J, with 10 bases between. The V gene's germline CDR1 is LNHNV and CDR2 YYDKDF (reference sequence). CDR3 nucleotides: TGTGCCACCAAGGAGGGAAGCTCTGGGGCCAACGTCCTGACTTTC. It specifies CATKEGSSGANVLTF.